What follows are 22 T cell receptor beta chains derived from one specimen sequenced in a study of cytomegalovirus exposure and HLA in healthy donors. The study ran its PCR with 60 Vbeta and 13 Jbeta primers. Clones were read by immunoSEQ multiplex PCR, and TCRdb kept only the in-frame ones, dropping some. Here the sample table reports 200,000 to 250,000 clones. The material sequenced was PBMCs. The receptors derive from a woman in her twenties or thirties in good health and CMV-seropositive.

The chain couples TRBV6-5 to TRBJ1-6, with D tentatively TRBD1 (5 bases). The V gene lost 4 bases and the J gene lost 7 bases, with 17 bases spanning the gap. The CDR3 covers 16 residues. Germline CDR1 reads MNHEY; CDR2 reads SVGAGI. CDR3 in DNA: TGTGCCAGCAGTTTCCCCCGAGGAGGGGAGAATTCACCCCTCCACTTT. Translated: CASSFPRGGENSPLHF.

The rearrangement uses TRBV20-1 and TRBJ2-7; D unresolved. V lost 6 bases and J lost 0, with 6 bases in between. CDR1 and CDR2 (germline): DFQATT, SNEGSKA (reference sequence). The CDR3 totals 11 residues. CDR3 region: CSAPSSYEQYF. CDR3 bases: TGCAGTGCCCCCTCCTCCTACGAGCAGTACTTC.

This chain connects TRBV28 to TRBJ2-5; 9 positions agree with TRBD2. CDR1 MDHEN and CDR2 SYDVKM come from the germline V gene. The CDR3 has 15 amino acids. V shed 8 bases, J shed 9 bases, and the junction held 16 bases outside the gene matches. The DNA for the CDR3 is TGTGCCAGCGGGCCGAGCGGGAGGCCGGGGGAGGCCCAGTACTTC. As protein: CASGPSGRPGEAQYF.

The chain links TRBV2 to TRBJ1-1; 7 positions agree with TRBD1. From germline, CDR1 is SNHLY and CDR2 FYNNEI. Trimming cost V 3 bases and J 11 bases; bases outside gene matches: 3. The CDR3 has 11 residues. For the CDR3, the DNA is TGTGCCAGCAGTGAGACAGGGCGCGCTTTCTTT. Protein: CASSETGRAFF.

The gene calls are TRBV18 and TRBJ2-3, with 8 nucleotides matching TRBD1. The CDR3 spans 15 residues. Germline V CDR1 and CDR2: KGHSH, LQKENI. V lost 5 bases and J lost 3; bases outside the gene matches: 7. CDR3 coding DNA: TGTGCCAGCTCATACGACAGGGGAGGAACAGATACGCAGTATTTT. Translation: CASSYDRGGTDTQYF.

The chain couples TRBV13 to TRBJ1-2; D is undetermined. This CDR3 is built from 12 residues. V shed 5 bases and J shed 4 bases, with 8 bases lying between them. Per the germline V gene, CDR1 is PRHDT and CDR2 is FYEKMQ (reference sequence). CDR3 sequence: CASSPGGYGYTF. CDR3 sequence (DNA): TGTGCCAGCAGCCCTGGCGGCTATGGCTACACCTTC.

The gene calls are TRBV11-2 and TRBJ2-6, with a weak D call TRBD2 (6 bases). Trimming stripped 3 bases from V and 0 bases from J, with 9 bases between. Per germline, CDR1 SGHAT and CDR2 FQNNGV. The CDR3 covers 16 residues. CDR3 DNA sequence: TGTGCCAGCAGCTTTGGGGGGACCTCTGGGGCCAACGTCCTGACTTTC. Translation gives CASSFGGTSGANVLTF.

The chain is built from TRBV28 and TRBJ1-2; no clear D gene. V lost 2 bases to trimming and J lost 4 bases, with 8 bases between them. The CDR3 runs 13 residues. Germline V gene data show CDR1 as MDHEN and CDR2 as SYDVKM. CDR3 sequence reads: CASSLGSGYGYTF. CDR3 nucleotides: TGTGCCAGCAGTTTAGGGTCGGGCTATGGCTACACCTTC.

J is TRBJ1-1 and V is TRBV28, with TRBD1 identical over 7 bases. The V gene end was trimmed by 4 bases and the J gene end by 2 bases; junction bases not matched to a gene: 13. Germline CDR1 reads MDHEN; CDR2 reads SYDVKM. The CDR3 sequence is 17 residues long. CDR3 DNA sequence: TGTGCCAGCAGTTATTTAGGGGGCCGAAACCAAAACACTGAAGCTTTCTTT. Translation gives CASSYLGGRNQNTEAFF.

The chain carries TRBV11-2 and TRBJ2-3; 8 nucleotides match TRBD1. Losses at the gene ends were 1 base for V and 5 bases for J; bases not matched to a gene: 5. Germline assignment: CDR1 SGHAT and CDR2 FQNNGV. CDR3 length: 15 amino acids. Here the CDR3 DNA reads TGTGCCAGCAGCTTAGCGGACAGGGTGCAAGATACGCAGTATTTT. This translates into CASSLADRVQDTQYF.

The CDR3 reads CATGQGDYNEQFF. The CDR3 bases are TGTGCCACAGGACAGGGGGACTACAATGAGCAGTTCTTC. The chain links TRBV10-3 to TRBJ2-1; 10 positions agree with TRBD1. Germline CDR1 reads ENHRY; CDR2 reads SYGVKD. Trimming at V came to 10 bases and at J to 3 bases, leaving 3 bases not matched to a gene. The CDR3 has 13 residues.

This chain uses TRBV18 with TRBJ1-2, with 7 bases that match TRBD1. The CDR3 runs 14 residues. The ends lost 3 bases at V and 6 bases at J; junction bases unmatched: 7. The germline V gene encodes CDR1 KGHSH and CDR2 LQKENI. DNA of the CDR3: TGTGCCAGCTCACCCGGCAGGGGGGTCGATGGCTACACCTTC. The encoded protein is CASSPGRGVDGYTF. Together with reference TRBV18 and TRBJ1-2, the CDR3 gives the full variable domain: NAGVMQNPRHLVRRRGQEARLRCSPMKGHSHVYWYRQLPEEGLKFMVYLQKENIIDESGMPKERFSAEFPKEGPSILRIQQVVRGDSAAYFCASSPGRGVDGYTFGSGTRLTVV.

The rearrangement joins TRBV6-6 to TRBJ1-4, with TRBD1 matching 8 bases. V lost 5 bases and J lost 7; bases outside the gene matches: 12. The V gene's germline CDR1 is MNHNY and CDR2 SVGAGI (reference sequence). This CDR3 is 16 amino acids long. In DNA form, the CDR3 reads TGTGCCAGCAGTACTACAGGGGGGGCTCCTAGTGAAAAACTGTTTTTT. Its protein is CASSTTGGAPSEKLFF.

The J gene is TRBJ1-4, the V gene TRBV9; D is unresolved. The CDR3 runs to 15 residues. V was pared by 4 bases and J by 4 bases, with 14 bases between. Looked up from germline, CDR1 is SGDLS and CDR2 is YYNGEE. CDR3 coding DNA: TGTGCCAGCAGCCCACACCTAGGAGTTAATGAAAAACTGTTTTTT. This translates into CASSPHLGVNEKLFF.

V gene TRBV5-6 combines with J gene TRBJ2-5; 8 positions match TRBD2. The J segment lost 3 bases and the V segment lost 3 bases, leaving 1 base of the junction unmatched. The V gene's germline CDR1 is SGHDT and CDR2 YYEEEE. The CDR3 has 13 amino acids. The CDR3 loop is CASSSGLEETQYF. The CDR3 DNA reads TGTGCCAGCAGCTCGGGACTAGAAGAGACCCAGTACTTC. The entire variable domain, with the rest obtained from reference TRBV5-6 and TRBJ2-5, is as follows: DAGVTQSPTHLIKTRGQQVTLRCSPKSGHDTVSWYQQALGQGPQFIFQYYEEEERQRGNFPDRFSGHQFPNYSSELNVNALLLGDSALYLCASSSGLEETQYFGPGTRLLVL.

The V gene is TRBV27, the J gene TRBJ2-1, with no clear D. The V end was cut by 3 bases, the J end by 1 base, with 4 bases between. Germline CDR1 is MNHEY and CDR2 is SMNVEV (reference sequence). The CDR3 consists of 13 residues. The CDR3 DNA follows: TGTGCCAGCAGTTTCCTGTCCTACAATGAGCAGTTCTTC. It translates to CASSFLSYNEQFF.

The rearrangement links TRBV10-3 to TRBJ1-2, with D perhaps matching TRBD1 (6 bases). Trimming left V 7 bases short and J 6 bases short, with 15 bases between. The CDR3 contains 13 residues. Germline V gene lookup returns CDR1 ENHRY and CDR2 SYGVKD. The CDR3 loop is CAITKQGSDGYTF. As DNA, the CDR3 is TGTGCCATCACCAAACAGGGTAGCGATGGCTACACCTTC.

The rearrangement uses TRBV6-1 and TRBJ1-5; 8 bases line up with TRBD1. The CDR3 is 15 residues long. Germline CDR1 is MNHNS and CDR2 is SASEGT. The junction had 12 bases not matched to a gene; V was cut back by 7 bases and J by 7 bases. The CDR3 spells CASNPAGGARQPQHF. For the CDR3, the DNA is TGTGCCAGCAACCCGGCAGGGGGCGCGAGGCAGCCCCAGCATTTT.

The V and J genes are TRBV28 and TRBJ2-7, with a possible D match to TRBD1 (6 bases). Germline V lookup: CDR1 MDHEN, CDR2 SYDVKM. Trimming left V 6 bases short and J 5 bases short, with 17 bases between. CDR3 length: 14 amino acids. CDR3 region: CASRTTGSSHEQYF. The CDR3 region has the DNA TGTGCCAGCAGGACTACAGGGTCTTCCCACGAGCAGTACTTC.

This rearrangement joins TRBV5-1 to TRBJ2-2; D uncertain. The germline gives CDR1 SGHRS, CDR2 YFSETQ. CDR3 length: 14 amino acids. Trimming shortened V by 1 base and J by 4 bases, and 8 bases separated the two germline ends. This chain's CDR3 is CASSLRVLTGELFF. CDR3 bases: TGCGCCAGCAGCTTGCGGGTCCTCACCGGGGAGCTGTTTTTT.

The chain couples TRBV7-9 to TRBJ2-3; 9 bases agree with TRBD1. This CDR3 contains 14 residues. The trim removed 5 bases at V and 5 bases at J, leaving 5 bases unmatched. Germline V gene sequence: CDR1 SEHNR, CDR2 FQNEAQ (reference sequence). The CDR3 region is CASSPWTGEDTQYF. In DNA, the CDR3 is TGTGCCAGCAGCCCTTGGACAGGGGAAGATACGCAGTATTTT. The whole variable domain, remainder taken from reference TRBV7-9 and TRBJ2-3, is DTGVSQNPRHKITKRGQNVTFRCDPISEHNRLYWYRQTLGQGPEFLTYFQNEAQLEKSRLLSDRFSAERPKGSFSTLEIQRTEQGDSAMYLCASSPWTGEDTQYFGPGTRLTVL.

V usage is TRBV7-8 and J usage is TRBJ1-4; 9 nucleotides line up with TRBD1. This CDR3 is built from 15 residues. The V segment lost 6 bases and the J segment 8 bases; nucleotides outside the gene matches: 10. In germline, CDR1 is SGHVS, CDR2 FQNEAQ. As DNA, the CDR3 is TGTGCCAGCAGTTTACAGGGGGCAATTCGCGAAAAACTGTTTTTT. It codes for CASSLQGAIREKLFF.